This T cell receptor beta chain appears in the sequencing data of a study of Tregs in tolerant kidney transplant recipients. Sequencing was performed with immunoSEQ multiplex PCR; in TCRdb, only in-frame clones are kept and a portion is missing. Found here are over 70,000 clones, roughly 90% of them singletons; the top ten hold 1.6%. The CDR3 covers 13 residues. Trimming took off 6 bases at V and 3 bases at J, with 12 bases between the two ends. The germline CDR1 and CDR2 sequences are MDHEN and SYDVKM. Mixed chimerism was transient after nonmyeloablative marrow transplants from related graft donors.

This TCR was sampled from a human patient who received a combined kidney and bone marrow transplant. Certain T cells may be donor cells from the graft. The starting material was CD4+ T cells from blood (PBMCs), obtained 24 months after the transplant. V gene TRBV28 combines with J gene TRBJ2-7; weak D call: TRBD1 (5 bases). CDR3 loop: CASSRVGVYEQYF. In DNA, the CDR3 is TGTGCCAGCAGCAGGGTCGGAGTCTACGAGCAGTACTTC.